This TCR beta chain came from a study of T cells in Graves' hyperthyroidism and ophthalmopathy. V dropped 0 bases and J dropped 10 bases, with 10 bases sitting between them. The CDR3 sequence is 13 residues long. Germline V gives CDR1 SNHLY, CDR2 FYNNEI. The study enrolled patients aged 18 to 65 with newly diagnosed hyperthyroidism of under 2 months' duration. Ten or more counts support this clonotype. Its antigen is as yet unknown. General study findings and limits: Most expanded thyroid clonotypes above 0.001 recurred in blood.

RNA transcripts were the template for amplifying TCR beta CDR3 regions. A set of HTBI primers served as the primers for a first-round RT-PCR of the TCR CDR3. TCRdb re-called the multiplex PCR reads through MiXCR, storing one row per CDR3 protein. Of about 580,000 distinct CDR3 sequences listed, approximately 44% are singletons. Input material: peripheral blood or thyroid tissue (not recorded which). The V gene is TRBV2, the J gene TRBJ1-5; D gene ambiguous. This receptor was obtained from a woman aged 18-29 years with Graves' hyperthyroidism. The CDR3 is CASSEALRTPQHF. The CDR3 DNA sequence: TGTGCCAGCAGTGAAGCGCTCCGGACTCCCCAGCATTTT.